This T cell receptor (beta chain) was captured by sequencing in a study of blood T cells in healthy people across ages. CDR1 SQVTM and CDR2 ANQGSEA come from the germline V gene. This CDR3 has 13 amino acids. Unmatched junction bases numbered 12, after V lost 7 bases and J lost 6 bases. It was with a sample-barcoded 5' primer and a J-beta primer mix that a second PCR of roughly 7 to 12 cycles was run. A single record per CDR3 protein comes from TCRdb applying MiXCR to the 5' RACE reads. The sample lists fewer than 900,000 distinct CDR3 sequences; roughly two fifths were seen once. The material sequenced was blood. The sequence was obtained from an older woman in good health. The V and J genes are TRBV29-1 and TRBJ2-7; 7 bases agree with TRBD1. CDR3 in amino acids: CSALPRNRGEQYF. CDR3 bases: TGCAGCGCGCTCCCCCGAAACAGGGGCGAGCAGTACTTC.